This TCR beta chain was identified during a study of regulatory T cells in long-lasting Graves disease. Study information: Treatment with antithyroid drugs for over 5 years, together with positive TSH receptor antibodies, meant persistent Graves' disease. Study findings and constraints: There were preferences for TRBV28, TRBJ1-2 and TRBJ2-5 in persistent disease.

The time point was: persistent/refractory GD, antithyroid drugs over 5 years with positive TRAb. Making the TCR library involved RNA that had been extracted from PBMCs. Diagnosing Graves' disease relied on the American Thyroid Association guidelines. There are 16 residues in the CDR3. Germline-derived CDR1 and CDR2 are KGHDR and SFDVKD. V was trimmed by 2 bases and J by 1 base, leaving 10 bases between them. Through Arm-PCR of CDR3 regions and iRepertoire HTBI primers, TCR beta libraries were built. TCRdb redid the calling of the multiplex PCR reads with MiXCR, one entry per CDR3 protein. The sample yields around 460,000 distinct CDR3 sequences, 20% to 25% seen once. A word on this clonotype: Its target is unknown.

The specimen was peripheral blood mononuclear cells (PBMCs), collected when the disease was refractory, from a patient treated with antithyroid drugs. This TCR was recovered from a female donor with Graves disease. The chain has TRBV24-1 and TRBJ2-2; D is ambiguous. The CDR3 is CATSDWKGRNTGELFF. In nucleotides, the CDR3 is TGTGCCACCAGTGATTGGAAAGGGCGGAACACCGGGGAGCTGTTTTTT.